A single sample is the source of the 8 T cell receptor beta chains below, sequenced in a study of blood T cell repertoires in COVID-19. The table came from immunoSEQ multiplex PCR; TCRdb's copy has only in-frame clones and leaves some out. The sample contains more than 75,000 clones, around 82% of which appear only once. The sample comprised peripheral blood. The receptors stem from a man aged 55-75 years with acute or convalescent COVID-19.

V and J are TRBV2 and TRBJ2-2, with 7 bases aligning to TRBD2. The CDR3 consists of 15 residues. Germline CDR1 reads SNHLY; CDR2 reads FYNNEI. The V and J ends lost 7 bases and 1 base, in that order; junction bases with no gene match: 6. This CDR3 reads CASTERGGNTGELFF. CDR3 DNA: TGTGCCAGCACTGAGCGGGGTGGGAACACCGGGGAGCTGTTTTTT.

The rearrangement links TRBV7-2 to TRBJ1-1; 7 bases align to TRBD1. From germline, CDR1 is SGHTA and CDR2 FQGNSA. The CDR3 is 14 amino acids. The trim removed 5 bases at V and 4 bases at J, leaving 7 bases unmatched. The CDR3 region has the DNA TGTGCCAGCAGCGCGGGACAGTTGATCACTGAAGCTTTCTTT. It encodes CASSAGQLITEAFF.

The chain combines TRBV3-1 (or the pseudogene TRBV3-2) with TRBJ2-5; 8 bases match TRBD2. The CDR3 covers 14 residues. The germline CDR1 and CDR2 sequences are LGHDT and YNNKEL (reference sequence). The ends lost 5 bases at V and 5 bases at J; junction bases unmatched: 7. The CDR3 bases are TGTGCCAGCAGCGCCCCGGGGGGGAGCGAGACCCAGTACTTC. Its protein is CASSAPGGSETQYF.

The genes are TRBV12-3 or TRBV12-4 and TRBJ1-2, with 8 positions matching TRBD1. Trimming cost V 6 bases and J 8 bases; bases outside gene matches: 8. This CDR3 is 13 amino acids long. The CDR3 nucleotides read TGTGCCAGCAGACTCCAGGGGGCGGAGGGCTACACCTTC. It specifies CASRLQGAEGYTF.

The chain has TRBV7-2 and TRBJ2-1; 8 bases align to TRBD2. Germline lookup yields CDR1 SGHTA and CDR2 FQGNSA. This CDR3 has 18 residues. V lost 5 bases to trimming and J lost 3 bases; unmatched junction nucleotides: 15. The CDR3 nucleotides are TGTGCCAGCAGCCACATCTCGGGGGCGGGAGGCTACTACAATGAGCAGTTCTTC. The encoded protein is CASSHISGAGGYYNEQFF.

This clone came up once. This chain joins TRBV28 and TRBJ2-6, with unresolved D. There are 14 residues in the CDR3. Deletions cut 7 bases from V and 0 bases from J, with 7 bases between. Per the germline V gene, CDR1 is MDHEN and CDR2 is SYDVKM. The CDR3 protein is CASNEVSGANVLTF. In DNA form, the CDR3 reads TGTGCCAGCAACGAGGTCTCTGGGGCCAACGTCCTGACTTTC. Full variable domain (rest looked up from reference TRBV28 and TRBJ2-6): DVKVTQSSRYLVKRTGEKVFLECVQDMDHENMFWYRQDPGLGLRLIYFSYDVKMKEKGDIPEGYSVSREKKERFSLILESASTNQTSMYLCASNEVSGANVLTFGAGSRLTVL.

The chain employs TRBV5-1 and TRBJ2-7, with 9 bases identical to TRBD1. Germline V lookup: CDR1 SGHRS, CDR2 YFSETQ. With 4 bases clipped from V and 3 bases from J, the junction kept 5 bases outside the gene matches. The CDR3 has 14 amino acids. This chain's CDR3 is CASSGDRVGYEQYF. The CDR3 nucleotides read TGCGCCAGCAGCGGGGACAGGGTAGGCTACGAGCAGTACTTC.

The CDR3 loop is CASSHGQGRAGWETQYF. The CDR3 nucleotides read TGTGCCAGCAGTCACGGACAGGGAAGGGCAGGTTGGGAGACCCAGTACTTC. The rearrangement links TRBV6-6 to TRBJ2-5; TRBD1 aligns across 8 bases. The V gene's germline CDR1 is MNHNY and CDR2 SVGAGI (reference sequence). V shed 5 bases and J 5 bases; nucleotides not matched to a gene: 16. CDR3 length: 17 residues.